This T cell receptor beta chain was recovered during a study of cytotoxic CD8 clonotypes in ibrutinib-treated CLL. Clones were sequenced by immunoSEQ multiplex PCR, and TCRdb holds only the in-frame ones, with some missing. The data hold a few hundred thousand clones, with under 70% observed a single time. The V gene's germline CDR1 is SGDLS and CDR2 YYNGEE. J lost 2 bases, V lost 2 bases, and 14 bases had no gene match. The CDR3 extends over 19 amino acids. The sequence was collected from a human donor with chronic lymphocytic leukemia. The sequencing here drew on PBMCs, taken after 36 months of ibrutinib treatment. V usage is TRBV9 and J usage is TRBJ2-2, with 8 bases fitting TRBD1. DNA for the CDR3: TGTGCCAGCAGCGTCGATCCGGGACAGGTATTCGGAAACACCGGGGAGCTGTTTTTT. Its translation is CASSVDPGQVFGNTGELFF.